This TCR beta chain was recovered during a study of T cell changes during pregnancy in multiple sclerosis. Assay: immunoSEQ multiplex PCR; the TCRdb copy retains only in-frame clones and omits some. Among 30,000 to 45,000 clones listed, 80% to 95% were seen once. Trimming took off 7 bases at V and 6 bases at J, with 19 bases between the two ends. The CDR3 runs to 13 residues. CDR1 and CDR2 from the germline V gene are SQVTM and ANQGSEA. V and J are TRBV29-1 and TRBJ2-7, with D perhaps matching TRBD2 (5 bases). The specimen comprised CD4+ T cells from peripheral blood mononuclear cells, sampled in the third trimester of pregnancy. The sequence came from a female donor in good health, enrolled as a control in a pregnancy study. In DNA form, the CDR3 reads TGCAGCGCTGTACGGGAACAATGGGGCGAGCAGTACTTC. It specifies CSAVREQWGEQYF.